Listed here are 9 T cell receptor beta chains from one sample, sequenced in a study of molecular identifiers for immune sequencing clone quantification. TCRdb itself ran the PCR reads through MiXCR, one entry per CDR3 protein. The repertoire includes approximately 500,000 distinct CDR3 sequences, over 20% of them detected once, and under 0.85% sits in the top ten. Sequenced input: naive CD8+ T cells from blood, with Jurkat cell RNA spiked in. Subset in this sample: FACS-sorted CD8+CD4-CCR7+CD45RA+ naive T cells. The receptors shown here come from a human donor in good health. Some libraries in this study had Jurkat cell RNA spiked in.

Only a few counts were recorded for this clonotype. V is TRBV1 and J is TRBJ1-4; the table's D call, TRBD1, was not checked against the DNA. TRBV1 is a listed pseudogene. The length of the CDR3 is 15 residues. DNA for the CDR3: TGCACCAGCAGCCCTTGGACAGGTGGGGATGAAAAACTGTTTTTT. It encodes CTSSPWTGGDEKLFF.

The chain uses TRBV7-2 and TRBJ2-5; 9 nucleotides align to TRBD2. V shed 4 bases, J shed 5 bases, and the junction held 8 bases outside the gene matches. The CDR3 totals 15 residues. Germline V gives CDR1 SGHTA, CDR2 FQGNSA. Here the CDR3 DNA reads TGTGCCAGCAGCTACTCCTTAGCGGGAGACGAGACCCAGTACTTC. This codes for CASSYSLAGDETQYF.

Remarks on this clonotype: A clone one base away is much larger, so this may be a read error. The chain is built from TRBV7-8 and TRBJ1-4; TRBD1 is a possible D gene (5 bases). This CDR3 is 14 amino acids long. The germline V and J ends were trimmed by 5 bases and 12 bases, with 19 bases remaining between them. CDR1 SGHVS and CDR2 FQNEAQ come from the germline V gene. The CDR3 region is CASSEQVLGEELFF. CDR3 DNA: TGTGCCAGCAGCGAACAGGTCCTGGGGGAAGAACTGTTTTTT. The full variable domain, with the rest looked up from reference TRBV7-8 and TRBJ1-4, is GAGVSQSPRYKVAKRGQDVALRCDPISGHVSLFWYQQALGQGPEFLTYFQNEAQLDKSGLPSDRFFAERPEGSVSTLKIQRTQQEDSAVYLCASSEQVLGEELFFGSGTQLSVL.

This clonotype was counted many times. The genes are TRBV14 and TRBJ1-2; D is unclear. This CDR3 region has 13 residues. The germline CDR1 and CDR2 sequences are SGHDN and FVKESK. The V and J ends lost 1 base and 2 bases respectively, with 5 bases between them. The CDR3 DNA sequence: TGTGCCAGCAGCCAAGGGACCAACTATGGCTACACCTTC. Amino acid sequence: CASSQGTNYGYTF.

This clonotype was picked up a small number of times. The CDR3 loop is CASSQDRLTNTEAFF. CDR3 bases: TGTGCCAGCAGCCAAGATCGGCTGACGAACACTGAAGCTTTCTTT. This rearrangement joins TRBV3-1 to TRBJ1-1; no reliable D call. Germline-derived CDR1 and CDR2 are LGHDT and YNNKEL (reference sequence). V lost 0 bases and J lost 1, with 9 bases in between. CDR3 length equals 15 residues. The whole variable domain, remainder taken from reference TRBV3-1 and TRBJ1-1, is DTAVSQTPKYLVTQMGNDKSIKCEQNLGHDTMYWYKQDSKKFLKIMFSYNNKELIINETVPNRFSPKSPDKAHLNLHINSLELGDSAVYFCASSQDRLTNTEAFFGQGTRLTVV.

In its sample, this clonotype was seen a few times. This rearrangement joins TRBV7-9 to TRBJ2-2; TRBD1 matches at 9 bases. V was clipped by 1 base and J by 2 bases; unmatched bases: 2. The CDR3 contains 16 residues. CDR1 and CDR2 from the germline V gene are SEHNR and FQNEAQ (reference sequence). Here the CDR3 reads CASSLGTGENTGELFF. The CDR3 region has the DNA TGTGCCAGCAGCTTAGGGACAGGGGAAAACACCGGGGAGCTGTTTTTT.

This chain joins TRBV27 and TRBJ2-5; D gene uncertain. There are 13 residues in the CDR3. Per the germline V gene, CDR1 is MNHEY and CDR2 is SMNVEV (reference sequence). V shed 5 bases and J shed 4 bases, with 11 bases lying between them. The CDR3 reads CASSPLNRETQYF. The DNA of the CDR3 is TGTGCCAGCAGTCCCCTCAATCGAGAGACCCAGTACTTC.

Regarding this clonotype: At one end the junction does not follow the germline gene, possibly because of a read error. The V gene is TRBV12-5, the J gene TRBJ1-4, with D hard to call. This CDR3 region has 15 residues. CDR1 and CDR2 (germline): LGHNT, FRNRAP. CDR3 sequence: CASGPRRGHNEELFF. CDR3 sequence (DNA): TGTGCTAGTGGTCCCCGGCGAGGGCATAATGAAGAACTGTTTTTT.

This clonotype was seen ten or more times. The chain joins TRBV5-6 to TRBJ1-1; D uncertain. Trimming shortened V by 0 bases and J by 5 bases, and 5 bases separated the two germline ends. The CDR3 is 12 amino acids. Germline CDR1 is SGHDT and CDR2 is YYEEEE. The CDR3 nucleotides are TGTGCCAGCAGCTTGGTCGAGACTGAAGCTTTCTTT. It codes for CASSLVETEAFF.